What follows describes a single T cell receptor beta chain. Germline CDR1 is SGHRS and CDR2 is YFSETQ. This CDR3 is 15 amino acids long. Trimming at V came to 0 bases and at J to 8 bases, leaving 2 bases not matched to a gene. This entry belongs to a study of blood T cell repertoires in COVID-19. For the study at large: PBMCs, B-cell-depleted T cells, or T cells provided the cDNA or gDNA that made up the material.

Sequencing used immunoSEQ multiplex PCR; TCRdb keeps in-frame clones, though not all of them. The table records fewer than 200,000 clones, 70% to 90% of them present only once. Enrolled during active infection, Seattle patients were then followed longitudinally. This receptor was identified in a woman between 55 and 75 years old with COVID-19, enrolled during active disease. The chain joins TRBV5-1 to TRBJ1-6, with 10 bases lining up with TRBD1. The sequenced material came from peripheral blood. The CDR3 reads CASSLEGQGDSPLHF. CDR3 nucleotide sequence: TGCGCCAGCAGCTTGGAAGGACAGGGGGATTCACCCCTCCACTTT.